This T cell receptor beta chain was obtained from a study of cytomegalovirus exposure and HLA in healthy donors. In the case of this clone: The target antigen is unknown.

PCR amplification relied on 60 Vbeta primers (plus 13 Jbeta primers). TCRdb's copy holds only in-frame clones and misses some; the assay was immunoSEQ multiplex PCR. This sample has almost 90,000 clones, with 85% found just once. Deletions cut 3 bases from V and 5 bases from J, with 15 bases between. CDR1 is SGHRS and CDR2 is YFSETQ in the germline V gene. The CDR3 consists of 15 residues. Study conclusions and caveats: A further, later analysis showed that HLA-associated TCR beta chains (compared with equally common others) were more clonally expanded. Previously analyzed data showed that most TCR beta V segments were productive at a frequency of about 90% or about 30%. The authors reported that TCR beta sequences could predict HLA-A and HLA-B alleles. These predictions were accurate for most subjects in the first cohort. In vitro work confirmed that three CMV-associated chains recognize CMV antigens.

The TCR comes from a man aged 40-49 years in good health and CMV-seropositive. Sequenced: PBMCs. The J gene is TRBJ2-1, the V gene TRBV5-1, with D possibly TRBD2 on 6 matching bases. CDR3 loop: CASSSGVRLDNEQFF. DNA for the CDR3: TGCGCCAGCAGCTCGGGGGTCCGGTTAGACAATGAGCAGTTCTTC.